The clone carrying this T cell receptor beta chain came up a few times. Antigen unknown. Repertoires were generated with immunoSEQ multiplex PCR, while TCRdb's copy carries only in-frame clones and drops some. The data contain some 130,000 clones, around 90% of them singletons. These data belong to a study of graft-versus-host responses after intestinal transplantation. In the study overall: Those transplanted obtained multivisceral, liver-intestinal, or isolated intestinal grafts. Anti-thymocyte globulin induction, then tacrolimus and steroids for around three years, went to all recipients.

Study results and limitations: Circulating GvH clones peaking coincided with falling HvG clones soon after transplant. Ileal or blood samples showed some GvH clones first, and such clones were also found in recipient marrow.

The CDR3 length is 15 residues. Trimming removed 5 bases at V and 4 bases at J, with 14 bases between. Germline lookup yields CDR1 MGHRA and CDR2 YSYEKL. This chain joins TRBV4-1 and TRBJ1-4; D call uncertain. Sequencing was performed on unstimulated CD4+ T cells sorted from spleen or lymph node cells, taken before intestinal transplant. This receptor was obtained from a human donor who received an intestinal transplant. Here the CDR3 DNA reads TGCGCCAGCAGCTGGCAATCTGGGGTTAATGAAAAACTGTTTTTT. This encodes CASSWQSGVNEKLFF.